This TCR beta chain was sequenced in a study of shared clonotypes between healthy human individuals. About the study: There were three CD4 naive, three CD4 memory, two CD8 naive and one CD8 memory plates per donor.

The input for sorted-subset replicate PCRs was approximately 210 ng DNA, about 30,000 T cell genomes. Original analysis: Filtering differed for immunoSEQ, which gave only junction sequences without quality scores. The data were produced by immunoSEQ multiplex PCR, yet TCRdb's version contains in-frame clones alone and is incomplete. That table supplies the V and J calls and clone size; D and trimming were determined from the DNA. Found here are some 2,500,000 clones, 85% to 95% of them singletons; the top ten hold around 0.4%. Study-level results: Genetic and exposure-history diversity was limited by the small donor number.

Germline CDR1 MDHEN, CDR2 SYDVKM. Deletions cut 5 bases from V and 2 bases from J, with 13 bases between. This CDR3 is built from 14 residues. With respect to this clone: The antigen remains unidentified.

The specimen sequenced was naive CD4+ T cells from PBMCs. Subset in this sample: CD45RA+ positively selected. V and J are TRBV28 and TRBJ2-7; D is possibly TRBD1 (5 bases). This TCR came from a man aged 18 to 30 in good health. Some clones in this sample may be carry-over from other donors' samples. CDR3 sequence: CASSPVGQAYEQYF. CDR3 nucleotides: TGTGCCAGCAGTCCCGTGGGGCAGGCCTACGAGCAGTACTTC.